This TCR beta chain was sequenced during a study of cytomegalovirus exposure and HLA in healthy donors. Study-wide points: Presence/absence comparisons presumed near-even sequencing depth among donors. The likely origin of a cluster of highly shared sequence variants was a sequencing artifact.

The PCR had 60 Vbeta and 13 Jbeta primers. Only in-frame clones appear in the TCRdb table, and some are missing; sequencing was by immunoSEQ multiplex PCR. The data hold approximately 110,000 clones, with 70% observed a single time. Only one count was recorded for this clone. Its target is unknown. Other DNA sequences in the sample encode the same CDR3. The receptor was isolated from a man aged 30-40 years in good health and CMV-seropositive. The sequenced material came from PBMCs.

Here the CDR3 reads CASSPKGGRPYEQYF. The DNA of the CDR3 is TGTGCCAGCAGCCCTAAGGGAGGGCGTCCCTACGAGCAGTACTTC. This sequence joins TRBV7-2 and TRBJ2-7; 7 positions match TRBD2. V lost 5 bases, J lost 2 bases, and 9 bases stayed unmatched. Germline CDR1 is SGHTA and CDR2 is FQGNSA. The CDR3 is made up of 15 amino acids.